Sequencing of this T cell receptor beta chain was carried out in a study of response to subunit inactivated influenza vaccine. Study results and caveats: Authors suggested few new T cells are recruited by each seasonal influenza vaccination.

TCRdb passed the RT-PCR reads through MiXCR, listing each CDR3 protein once. The profile shows 700,000 to 800,000 distinct CDR3 sequences, 18% of them singletons. This clonotype was counted between two and nine times. Its antigen is undetermined. V dropped 5 bases and J dropped 5 bases, with 14 bases sitting between them. This CDR3 is built from 14 residues. CDR1 SNHLY and CDR2 FYNNEI come from the germline V gene. This rearrangement joins TRBV2 to TRBJ2-3; tentatively, D is TRBD1 or TRBD2 (6 bases each). This material consisted of PBMCs from blood, taken less than 6 days after vaccination. The clonotype comes from a man in his fifties who received an inactivated influenza vaccine. In nucleotides, the CDR3 is TGTGCCAGCAGTAATCAAGGGGGGAGAGATACGCAGTATTTT. Amino acids: CASSNQGGRDTQYF.